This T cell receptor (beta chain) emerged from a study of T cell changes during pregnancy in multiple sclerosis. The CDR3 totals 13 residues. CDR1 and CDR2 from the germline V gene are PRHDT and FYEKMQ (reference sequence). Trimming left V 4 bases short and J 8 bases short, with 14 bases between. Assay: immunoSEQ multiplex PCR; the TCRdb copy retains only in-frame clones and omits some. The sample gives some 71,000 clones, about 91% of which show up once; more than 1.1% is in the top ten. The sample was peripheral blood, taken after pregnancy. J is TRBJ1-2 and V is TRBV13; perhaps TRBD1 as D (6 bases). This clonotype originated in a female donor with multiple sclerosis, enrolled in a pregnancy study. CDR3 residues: CASSSLAGEGYTF. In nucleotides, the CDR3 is TGTGCCAGCAGCTCCCTAGCAGGGGAAGGCTACACCTTC. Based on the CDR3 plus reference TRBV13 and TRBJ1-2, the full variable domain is AAGVIQSPRHLIKEKRETATLKCYPIPRHDTVYWYQQGPGQDPQFLISFYEKMQSDKGSIPDRFSAQQFSDYHSELNMSSLELGDSALYFCASSSLAGEGYTFGSGTRLTVV.